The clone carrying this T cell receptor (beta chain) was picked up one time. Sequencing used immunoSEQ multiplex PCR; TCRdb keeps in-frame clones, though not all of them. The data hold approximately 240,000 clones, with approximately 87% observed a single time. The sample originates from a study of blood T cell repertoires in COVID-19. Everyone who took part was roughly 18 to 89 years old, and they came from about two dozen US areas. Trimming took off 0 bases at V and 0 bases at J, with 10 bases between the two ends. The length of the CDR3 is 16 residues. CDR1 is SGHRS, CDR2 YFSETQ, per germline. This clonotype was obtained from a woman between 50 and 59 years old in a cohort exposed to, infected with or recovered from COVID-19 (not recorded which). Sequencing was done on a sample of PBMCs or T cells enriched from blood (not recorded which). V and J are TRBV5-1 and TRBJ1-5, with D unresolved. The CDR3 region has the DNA TGCGCCAGCAGCTTGGGTGCGGGTAATAGCAATCAGCCCCAGCATTTT. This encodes CASSLGAGNSNQPQHF.